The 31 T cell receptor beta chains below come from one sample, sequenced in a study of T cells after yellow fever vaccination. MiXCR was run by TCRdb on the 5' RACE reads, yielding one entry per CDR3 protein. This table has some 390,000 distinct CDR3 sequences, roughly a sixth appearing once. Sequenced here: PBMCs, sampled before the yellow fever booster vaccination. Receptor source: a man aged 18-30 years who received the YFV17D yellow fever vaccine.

The CDR3 sequence is CSCDRVQETQYF. CDR3 bases: TGCAGTTGTGACAGGGTGCAAGAGACCCAGTACTTC. The chain links TRBV20-1 to TRBJ2-5, with TRBD1 identical over 7 bases. The CDR3 covers 12 residues. Germline values: CDR1 DFQATT, CDR2 SNEGSKA (reference sequence). The ends lost 8 bases at V and 2 bases at J; junction bases unmatched: 5.

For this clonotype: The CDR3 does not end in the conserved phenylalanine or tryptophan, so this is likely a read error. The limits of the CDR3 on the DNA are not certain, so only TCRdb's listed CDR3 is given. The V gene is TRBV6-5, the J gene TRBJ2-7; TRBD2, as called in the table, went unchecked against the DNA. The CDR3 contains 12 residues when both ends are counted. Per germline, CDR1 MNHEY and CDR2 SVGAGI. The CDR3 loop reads CASSSTGRGFPL.

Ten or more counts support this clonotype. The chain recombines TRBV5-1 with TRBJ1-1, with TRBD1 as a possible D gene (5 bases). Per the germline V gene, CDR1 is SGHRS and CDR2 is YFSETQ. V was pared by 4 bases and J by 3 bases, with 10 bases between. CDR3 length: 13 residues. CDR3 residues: CASSPGLDTEAFF. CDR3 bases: TGCGCCAGCAGCCCAGGGCTGGACACTGAAGCTTTCTTT.

CDR3 amino acids: CASKEEAGTTSNQPQHF. The CDR3 DNA sequence: TGTGCCAGCAAAGAAGAAGCCGGGACAACTAGCAATCAGCCCCAGCATTTT. The gene calls are TRBV7-8 and TRBJ1-5; tentative D call: TRBD1 (6 bases). CDR1 and CDR2 from the germline V gene are SGHVS and FQNEAQ. The V end lost 7 bases, the J end lost 0 bases, and 19 bases lay between the germline ends. The CDR3 runs to 17 residues. The full variable domain, in which reference TRBV7-8 and TRBJ1-5 provide the parts outside the CDR3, is GAGVSQSPRYKVAKRGQDVALRCDPISGHVSLFWYQQALGQGPEFLTYFQNEAQLDKSGLPSDRFFAERPEGSVSTLKIQRTQQEDSAVYLCASKEEAGTTSNQPQHFGDGTRLSIL.

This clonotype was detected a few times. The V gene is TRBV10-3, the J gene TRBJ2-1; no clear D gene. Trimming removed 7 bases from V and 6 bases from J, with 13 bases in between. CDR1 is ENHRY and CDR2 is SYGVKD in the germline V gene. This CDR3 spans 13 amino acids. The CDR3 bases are TGTGCCATCACCAAAGACGACATCAATGAGCAGTTCTTC. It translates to CAITKDDINEQFF.

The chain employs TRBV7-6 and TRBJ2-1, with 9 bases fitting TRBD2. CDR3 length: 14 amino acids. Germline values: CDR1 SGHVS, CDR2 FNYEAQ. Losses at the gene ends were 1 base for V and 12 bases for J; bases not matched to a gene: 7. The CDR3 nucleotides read TGTGCCAGCAGCTTAGTGCCTAGCGGGGATAGGCAGTTCTTC. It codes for CASSLVPSGDRQFF. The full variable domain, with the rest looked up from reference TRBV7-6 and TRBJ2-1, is GAGVSQSPRYKVTKRGQDVALRCDPISGHVSLYWYRQALGQGPEFLTYFNYEAQQDKSGLPNDRFSAERPEGSISTLTIQRTEQRDSAMYRCASSLVPSGDRQFFGPGTRLTVL.

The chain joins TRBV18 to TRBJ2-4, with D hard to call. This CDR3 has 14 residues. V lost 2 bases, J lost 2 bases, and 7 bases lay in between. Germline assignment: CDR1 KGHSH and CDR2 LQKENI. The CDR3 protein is CASSPIATKNIQYF. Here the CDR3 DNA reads TGTGCCAGCTCACCAATCGCGACCAAAAACATTCAGTACTTC.

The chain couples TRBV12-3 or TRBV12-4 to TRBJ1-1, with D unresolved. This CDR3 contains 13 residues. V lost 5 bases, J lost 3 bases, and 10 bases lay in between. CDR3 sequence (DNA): TGTGCCAGCAGTCAGCGCTATTACACTGAAGCTTTCTTT. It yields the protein CASSQRYYTEAFF.

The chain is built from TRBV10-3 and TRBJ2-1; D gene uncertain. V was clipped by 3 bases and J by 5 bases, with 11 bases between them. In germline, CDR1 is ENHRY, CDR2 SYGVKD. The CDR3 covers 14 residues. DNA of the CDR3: TGTGCCATCAGTGATTCGTTCCTGAACAATGAGCAGTTCTTC. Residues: CAISDSFLNNEQFF.

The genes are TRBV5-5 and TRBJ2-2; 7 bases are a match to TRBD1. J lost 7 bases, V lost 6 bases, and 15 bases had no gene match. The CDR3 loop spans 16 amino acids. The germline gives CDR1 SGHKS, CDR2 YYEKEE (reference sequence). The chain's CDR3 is CASNFAPDRSGGELFF. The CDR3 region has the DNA TGTGCCAGCAACTTCGCACCGGACAGGTCCGGCGGGGAGCTGTTTTTT.

CDR3 DNA: TGCGCCAGCAGCCAAGATACCGCGGGACAGGGCAAAGAGACCCAGTACTTC. It yields the protein CASSQDTAGQGKETQYF. The chain links TRBV4-3 to TRBJ2-5, with TRBD1 identical over 9 bases. In germline, CDR1 is LGHNA, CDR2 YSLEER. J was trimmed by 3 bases and V by 0 bases; bases with no gene match: 8. There are 17 residues in the CDR3.

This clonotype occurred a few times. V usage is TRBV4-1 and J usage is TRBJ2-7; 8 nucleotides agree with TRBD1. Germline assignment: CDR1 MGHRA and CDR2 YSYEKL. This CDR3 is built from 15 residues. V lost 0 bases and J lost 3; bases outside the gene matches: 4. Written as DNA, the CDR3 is TGCGCCAGCAGCCAAGAGGGGGGACAGGTCTACGAGCAGTACTTC. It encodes CASSQEGGQVYEQYF.

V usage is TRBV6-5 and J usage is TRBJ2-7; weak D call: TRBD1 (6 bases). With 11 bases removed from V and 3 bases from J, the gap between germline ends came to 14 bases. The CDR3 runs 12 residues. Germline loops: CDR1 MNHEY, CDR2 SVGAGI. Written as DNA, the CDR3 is TGTGCCTCCACCGGACAGCTCTACGAGCAGTACTTC. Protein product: CASTGQLYEQYF.

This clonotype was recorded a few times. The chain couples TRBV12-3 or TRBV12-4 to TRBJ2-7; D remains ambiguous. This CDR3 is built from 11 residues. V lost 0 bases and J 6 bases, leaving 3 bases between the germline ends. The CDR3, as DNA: TGTGCCAGCAGTTTAGCGGGCGAGCAGTACTTC. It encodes CASSLAGEQYF.

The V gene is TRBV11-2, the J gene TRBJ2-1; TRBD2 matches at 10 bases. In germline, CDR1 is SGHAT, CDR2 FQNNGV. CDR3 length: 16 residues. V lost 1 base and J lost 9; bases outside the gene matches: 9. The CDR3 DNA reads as TGTGCCAGCAGCTTAGGGGTAGCGGGGGGCTGGAGTGAGCAGTTCTTC. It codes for CASSLGVAGGWSEQFF.

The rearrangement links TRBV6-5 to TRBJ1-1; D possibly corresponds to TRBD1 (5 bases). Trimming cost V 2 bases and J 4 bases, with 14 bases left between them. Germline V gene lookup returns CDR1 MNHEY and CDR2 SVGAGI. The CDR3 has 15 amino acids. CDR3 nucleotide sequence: TGTGCCAGCAGTTACGGGCAGGGAGGTGGCACTGAAGCTTTCTTT. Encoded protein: CASSYGQGGGTEAFF.

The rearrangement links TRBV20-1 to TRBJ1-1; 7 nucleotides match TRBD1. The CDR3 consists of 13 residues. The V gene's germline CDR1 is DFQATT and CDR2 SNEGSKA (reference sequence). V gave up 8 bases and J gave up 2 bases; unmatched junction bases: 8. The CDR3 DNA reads TGCAGTACAAGGACAGGCTATAACACTGAAGCTTTCTTT. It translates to CSTRTGYNTEAFF.

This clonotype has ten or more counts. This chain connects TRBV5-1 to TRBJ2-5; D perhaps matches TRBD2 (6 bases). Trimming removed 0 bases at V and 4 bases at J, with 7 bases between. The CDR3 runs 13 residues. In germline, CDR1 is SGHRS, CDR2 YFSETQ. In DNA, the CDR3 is TGCGCCAGCAGCTTGGGACTAGGAGAGACCCAGTACTTC. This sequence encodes CASSLGLGETQYF.

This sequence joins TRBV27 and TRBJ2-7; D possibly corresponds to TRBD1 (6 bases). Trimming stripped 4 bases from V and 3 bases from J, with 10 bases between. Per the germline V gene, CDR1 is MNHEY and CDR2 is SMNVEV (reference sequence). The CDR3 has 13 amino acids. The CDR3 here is CASSWTEGYEQYF. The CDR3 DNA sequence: TGTGCCAGCAGTTGGACAGAGGGCTACGAGCAGTACTTC.

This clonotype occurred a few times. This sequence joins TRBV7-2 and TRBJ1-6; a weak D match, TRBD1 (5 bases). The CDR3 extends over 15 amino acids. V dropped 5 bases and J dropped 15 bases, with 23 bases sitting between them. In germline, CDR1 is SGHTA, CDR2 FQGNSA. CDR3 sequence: CASSPEGSAVVNLHF. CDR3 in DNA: TGTGCCAGCAGCCCAGAGGGGTCCGCGGTTGTAAACCTCCACTTT.

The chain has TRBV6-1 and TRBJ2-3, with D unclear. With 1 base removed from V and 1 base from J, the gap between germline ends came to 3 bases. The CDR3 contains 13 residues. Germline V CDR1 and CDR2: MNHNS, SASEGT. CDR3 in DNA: TGTGCCAGCAGTGAAGAGCGCACAGATACGCAGTATTTT. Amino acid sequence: CASSEERTDTQYF.

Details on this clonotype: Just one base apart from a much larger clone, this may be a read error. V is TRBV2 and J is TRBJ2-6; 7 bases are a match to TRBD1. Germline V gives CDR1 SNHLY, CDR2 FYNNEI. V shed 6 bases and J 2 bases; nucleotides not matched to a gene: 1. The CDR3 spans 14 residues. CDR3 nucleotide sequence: TGTGCCAGCAGCGACAGGGCTGGGGCCAACGTCCTGACTTTC. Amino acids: CASSDRAGANVLTF.

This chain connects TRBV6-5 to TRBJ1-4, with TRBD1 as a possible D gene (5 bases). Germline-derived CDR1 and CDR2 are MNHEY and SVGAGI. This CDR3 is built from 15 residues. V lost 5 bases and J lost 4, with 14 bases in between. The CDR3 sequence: CASSVVLGVNEKLFF. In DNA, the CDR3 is TGTGCCAGCAGTGTCGTTTTAGGGGTTAATGAAAAACTGTTTTTT.

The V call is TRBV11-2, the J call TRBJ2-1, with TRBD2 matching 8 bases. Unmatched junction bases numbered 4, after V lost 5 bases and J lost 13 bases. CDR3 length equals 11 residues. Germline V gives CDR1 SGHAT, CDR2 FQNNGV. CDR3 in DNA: TGTGCCAGCAGCGTCGGGACTAGACAGTTCTTC. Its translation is CASSVGTRQFF.

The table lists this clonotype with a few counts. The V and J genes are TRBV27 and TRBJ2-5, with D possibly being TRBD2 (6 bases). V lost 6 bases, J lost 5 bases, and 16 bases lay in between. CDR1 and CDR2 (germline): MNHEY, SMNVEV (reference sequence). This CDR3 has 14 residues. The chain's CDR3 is CASSGLGGLETQYF. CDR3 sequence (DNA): TGTGCCAGCAGCGGCTTGGGGGGTCTTGAGACCCAGTACTTC.

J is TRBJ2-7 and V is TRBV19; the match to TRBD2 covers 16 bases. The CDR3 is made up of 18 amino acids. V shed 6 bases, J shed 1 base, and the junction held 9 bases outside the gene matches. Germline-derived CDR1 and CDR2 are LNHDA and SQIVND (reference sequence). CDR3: CASSPSPGLAGGSYEQYF. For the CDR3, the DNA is TGTGCCAGTAGCCCCAGTCCGGGACTAGCGGGGGGGTCCTACGAGCAGTACTTC. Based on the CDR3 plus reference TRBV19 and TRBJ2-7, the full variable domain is DGGITQSPKYLFRKEGQNVTLSCEQNLNHDAMYWYRQDPGQGLRLIYYSQIVNDFQKGDIAEGYSVSREKKESFPLTVTSAQKNPTAFYLCASSPSPGLAGGSYEQYFGPGTRLTVT.

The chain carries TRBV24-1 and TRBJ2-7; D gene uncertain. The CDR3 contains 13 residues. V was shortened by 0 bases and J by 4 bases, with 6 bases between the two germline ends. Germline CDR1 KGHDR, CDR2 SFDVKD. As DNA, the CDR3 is TGTGCCACCAGTGATTTGAAGGGTTACGAGCAGTACTTC. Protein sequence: CATSDLKGYEQYF.

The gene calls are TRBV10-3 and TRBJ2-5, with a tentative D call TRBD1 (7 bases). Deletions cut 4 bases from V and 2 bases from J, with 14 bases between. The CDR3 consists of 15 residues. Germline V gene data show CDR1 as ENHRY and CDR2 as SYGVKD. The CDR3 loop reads CAISVGGTEQETQYF. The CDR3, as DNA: TGTGCCATCAGTGTCGGAGGGACAGAGCAAGAGACCCAGTACTTC.

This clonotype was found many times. Written as DNA, the CDR3 is TGTGCCAGCAGCCAAGGTCTAGCGGGAGCAACCGGGGAGCTGTTTTTT. Its translation: CASSQGLAGATGELFF. The chain carries TRBV3-1 and TRBJ2-2; 10 bases are a match to TRBD2. The CDR3 has 16 residues. Trimming removed 1 base from V and 5 bases from J; junction bases left unmatched: 4. The germline CDR1 and CDR2 sequences are LGHDT and YNNKEL (reference sequence).

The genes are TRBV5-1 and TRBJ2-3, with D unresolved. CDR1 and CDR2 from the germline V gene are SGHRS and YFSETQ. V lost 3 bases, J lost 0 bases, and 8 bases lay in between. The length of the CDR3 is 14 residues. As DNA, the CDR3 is TGCGCCAGCAGCTGGGCGCGGAGCACAGATACGCAGTATTTT. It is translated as CASSWARSTDTQYF.

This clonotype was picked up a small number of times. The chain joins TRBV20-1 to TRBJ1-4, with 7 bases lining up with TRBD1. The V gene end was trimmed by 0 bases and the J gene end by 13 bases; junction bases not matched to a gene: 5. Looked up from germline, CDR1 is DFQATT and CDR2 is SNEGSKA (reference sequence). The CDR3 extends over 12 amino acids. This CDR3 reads CSAREGDSILFF. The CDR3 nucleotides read TGCAGTGCTAGAGAGGGGGACAGTATACTGTTTTTT.